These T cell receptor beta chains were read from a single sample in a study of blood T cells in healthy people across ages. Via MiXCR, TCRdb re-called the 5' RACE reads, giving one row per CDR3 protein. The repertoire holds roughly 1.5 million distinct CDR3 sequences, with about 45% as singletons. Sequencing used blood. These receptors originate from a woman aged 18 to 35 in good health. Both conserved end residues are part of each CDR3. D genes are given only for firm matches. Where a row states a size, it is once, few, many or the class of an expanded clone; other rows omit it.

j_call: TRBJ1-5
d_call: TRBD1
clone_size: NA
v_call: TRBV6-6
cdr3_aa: CASSYDRAAGQPQHF
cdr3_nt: TGTGCCAGCAGTTACGACAGGGCGGCGGGTCAGCCCCAGCATTTT

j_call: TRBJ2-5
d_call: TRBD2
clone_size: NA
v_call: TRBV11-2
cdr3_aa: CASSLIAGEGATQYF
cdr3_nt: TGTGCCAGCAGCTTAATAGCGGGAGAGGGTGCGACCCAGTACTTC

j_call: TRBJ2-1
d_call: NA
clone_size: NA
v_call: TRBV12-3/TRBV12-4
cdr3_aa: CASSAPEYNEQFF
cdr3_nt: TGTGCCAGCAGTGCGCCAGAGTACAATGAGCAGTTCTTC

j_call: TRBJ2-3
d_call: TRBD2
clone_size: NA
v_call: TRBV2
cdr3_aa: CASRGWTSSGPITSTDTQYF
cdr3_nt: TGTGCCAGCAGGGGTTGGACAAGTAGCGGGCCCATAACTAGCACAGATACGCAGTATTTT

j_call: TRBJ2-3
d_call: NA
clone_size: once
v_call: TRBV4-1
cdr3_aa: CASNPSLNEGPPLDTQYF
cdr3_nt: TGCGCCAGCAACCCTAGCTTGAATGAGGGGCCACCACTAGATACGCAGTATTTT

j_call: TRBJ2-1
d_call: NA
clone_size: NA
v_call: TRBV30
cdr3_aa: CAWSKTLSIYSYNEQFF
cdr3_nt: TGTGCCTGGAGTAAAACCCTGTCCATCTACTCCTACAATGAGCAGTTCTTC

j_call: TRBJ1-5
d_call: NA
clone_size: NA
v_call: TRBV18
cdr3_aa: CASSASSINSNQPQHF
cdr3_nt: TGTGCCAGCTCAGCCTCTAGCATAAATAGCAATCAGCCCCAGCATTTT

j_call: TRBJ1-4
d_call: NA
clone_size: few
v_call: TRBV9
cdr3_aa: CASSYYATNEKLFF
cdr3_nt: TGTGCCAGCAGCTACTATGCAACTAATGAAAAACTGTTTTTT

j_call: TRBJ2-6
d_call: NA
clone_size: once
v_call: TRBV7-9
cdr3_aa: CASSLVSGGRANVLTF
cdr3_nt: TGTGCCAGCAGCTTAGTTTCCGGGGGCAGGGCCAACGTCCTGACTTTC

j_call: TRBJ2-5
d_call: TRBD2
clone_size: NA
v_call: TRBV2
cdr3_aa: CASRQLAGAQETQYF
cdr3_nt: TGTGCCAGCAGACAACTAGCGGGAGCCCAAGAGACCCAGTACTTC

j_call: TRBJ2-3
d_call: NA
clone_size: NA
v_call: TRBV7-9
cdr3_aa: CASSRHTGANTDTQYF
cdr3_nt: TGTGCCAGCAGCCGACACACGGGGGCGAACACAGATACGCAGTATTTT

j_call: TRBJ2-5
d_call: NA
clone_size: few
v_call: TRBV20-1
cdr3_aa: CSARATGLSSETQYF
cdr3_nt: TGCAGTGCTAGAGCTACCGGACTCTCTTCGGAGACCCAGTACTTC

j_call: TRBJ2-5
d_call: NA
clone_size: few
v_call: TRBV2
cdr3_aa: CASSEATALGQETQYF
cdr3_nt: TGTGCCAGCAGTGAAGCCACAGCCCTCGGTCAAGAGACCCAGTACTTC

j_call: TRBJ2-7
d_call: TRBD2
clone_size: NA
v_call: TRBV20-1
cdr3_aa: CSAPPRLADYEQYF
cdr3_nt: TGCAGTGCCCCCCCAAGACTAGCGGATTACGAGCAGTACTTC

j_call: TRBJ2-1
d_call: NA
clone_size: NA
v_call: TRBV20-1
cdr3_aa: CSARDSRLTQFF
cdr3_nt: TGCAGTGCTAGAGACTCTCGCCTTACCCAGTTCTTC